This T cell receptor beta chain emerged from a study of beta chain features in type 1 diabetes. Study-level background: Examined across all samples were roughly 110,000,000 sorted cells. Study-level points and caveats: Any HLA type influence on TCRB rearrangement was left unresolved here. Type 1 diabetes patients had moderately but significantly shorter TCRB CDR3s in all four CD4+ subsets.

Isolated RNA was reverse transcribed in full, so expressed TCRB transcripts were sequenced. TCRdb's table, derived via immunoSEQ multiplex PCR, lists solely in-frame clones and lacks some. The sample carries 600,000 to 750,000 clones, about an eighth recorded once. The CDR3 is 15 amino acids. Germline trimming cut 5 bases from V and 6 bases from J; bases unmatched to any gene: 7. Germline V gives CDR1 SEHNR, CDR2 FQNEAQ (reference sequence). Remarks on this clone: The antigen remains undetermined.

Material: naive CD4+ T cells from blood. The V call is TRBV7-9, the J call TRBJ2-1; 10 bases are shared with TRBD2. This TCR was recovered from a man aged 25-45 years with type 1 diabetes. CDR3 protein: CASSPGTSETNEQFF. The CDR3 coding sequence is TGTGCCAGCAGCCCCGGGACTAGCGAGACCAATGAGCAGTTCTTC.